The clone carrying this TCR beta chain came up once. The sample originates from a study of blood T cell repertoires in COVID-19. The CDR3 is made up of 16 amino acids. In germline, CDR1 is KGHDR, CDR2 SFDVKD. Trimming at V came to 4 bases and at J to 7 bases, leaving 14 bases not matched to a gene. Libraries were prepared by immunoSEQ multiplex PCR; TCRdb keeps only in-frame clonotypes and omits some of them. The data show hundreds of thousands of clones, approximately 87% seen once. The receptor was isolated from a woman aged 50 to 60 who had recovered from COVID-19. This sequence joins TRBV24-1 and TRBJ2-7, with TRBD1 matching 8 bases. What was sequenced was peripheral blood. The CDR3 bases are TGTGCCACCAGTGACCCTACGGACAGGGCGGGCGATGAGCAGTACTTC. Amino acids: CATSDPTDRAGDEQYF.